This T cell receptor beta chain was sequenced in a study of blood T cell repertoires in COVID-19. In the study overall: T cells, B-cell-depleted T cells, or PBMCs provided the cDNA or gDNA that served as material.

This CDR3 region has 17 residues. Germline values: CDR1 SGHNT, CDR2 YENEEA. V gave up 5 bases and J gave up 2 bases; unmatched junction bases: 8. In the study's own analysis: Reference gene primer amplification gave nucleated cell count estimates. The data were produced by immunoSEQ multiplex PCR, yet TCRdb's version contains in-frame clones alone and is incomplete. That table is the source of V, J and clone size, and D and trimming were worked out from the DNA. The sample carries a few hundred thousand clones, 85% to 90% recorded once. In terms of age and location, participants ranged from about 18 to 95 years and lived in about 25 US areas. Categorization into cohorts depended on clinical history that participants reported.

This clonotype originated in a young man who had recovered from COVID-19. J is TRBJ2-3 and V is TRBV11-3; 12 bases match TRBD2. The specimen sequenced was PBMCs or T cells enriched from blood (not recorded which). CDR3 in DNA: TGTGCCAGCAGCCCTCGGACTAGCGGGACACTCACAGATACGCAGTATTTT. This encodes CASSPRTSGTLTDTQYF.